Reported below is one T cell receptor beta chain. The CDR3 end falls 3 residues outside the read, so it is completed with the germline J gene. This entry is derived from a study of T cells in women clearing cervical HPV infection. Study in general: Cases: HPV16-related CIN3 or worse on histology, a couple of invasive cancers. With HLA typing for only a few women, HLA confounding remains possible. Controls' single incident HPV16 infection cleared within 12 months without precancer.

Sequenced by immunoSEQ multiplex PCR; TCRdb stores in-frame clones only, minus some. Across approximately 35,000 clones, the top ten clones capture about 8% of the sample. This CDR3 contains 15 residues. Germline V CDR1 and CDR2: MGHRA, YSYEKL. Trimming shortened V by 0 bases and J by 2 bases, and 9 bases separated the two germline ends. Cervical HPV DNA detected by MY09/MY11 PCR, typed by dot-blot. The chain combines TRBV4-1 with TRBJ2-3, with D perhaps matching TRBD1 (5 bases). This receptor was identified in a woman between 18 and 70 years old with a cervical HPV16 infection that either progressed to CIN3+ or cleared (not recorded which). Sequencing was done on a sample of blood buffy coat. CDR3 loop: CASSQDPGFTDTQYF. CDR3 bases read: TGCGCCAGCAGCCAAGATCCAGGGTTCACAGATACG.